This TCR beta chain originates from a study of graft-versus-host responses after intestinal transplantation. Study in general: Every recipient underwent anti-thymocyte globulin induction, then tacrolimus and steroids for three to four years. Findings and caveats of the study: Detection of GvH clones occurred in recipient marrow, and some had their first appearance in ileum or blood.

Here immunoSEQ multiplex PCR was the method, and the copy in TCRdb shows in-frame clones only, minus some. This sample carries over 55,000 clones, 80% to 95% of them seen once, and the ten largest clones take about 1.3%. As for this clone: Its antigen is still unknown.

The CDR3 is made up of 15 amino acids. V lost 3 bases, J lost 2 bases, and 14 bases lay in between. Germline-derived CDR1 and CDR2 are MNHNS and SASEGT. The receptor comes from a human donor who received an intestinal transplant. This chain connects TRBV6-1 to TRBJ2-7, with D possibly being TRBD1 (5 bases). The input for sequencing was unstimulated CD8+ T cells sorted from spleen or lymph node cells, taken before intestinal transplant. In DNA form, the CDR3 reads TGTGCCAGCAGTGACCCCTCCGACAGTACCTACGAGCAGTACTTC. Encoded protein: CASSDPSDSTYEQYF.